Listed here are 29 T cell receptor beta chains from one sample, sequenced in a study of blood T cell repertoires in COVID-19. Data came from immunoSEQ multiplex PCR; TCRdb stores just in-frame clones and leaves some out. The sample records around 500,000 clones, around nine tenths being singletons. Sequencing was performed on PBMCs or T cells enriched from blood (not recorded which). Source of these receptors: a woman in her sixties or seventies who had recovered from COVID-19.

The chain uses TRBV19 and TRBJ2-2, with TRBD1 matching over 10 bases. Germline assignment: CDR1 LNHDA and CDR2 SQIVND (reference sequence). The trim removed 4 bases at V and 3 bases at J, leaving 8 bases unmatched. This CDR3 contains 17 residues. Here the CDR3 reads CASSTRQGAPHTGELFF. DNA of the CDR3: TGTGCCAGTAGTACCCGACAGGGGGCTCCCCACACCGGGGAGCTGTTTTTT.

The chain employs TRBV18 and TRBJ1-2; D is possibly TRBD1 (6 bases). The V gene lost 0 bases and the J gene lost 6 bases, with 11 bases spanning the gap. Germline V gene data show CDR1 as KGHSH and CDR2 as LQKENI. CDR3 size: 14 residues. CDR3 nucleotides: TGTGCCAGCTCACCACCGTCTCGGACAGATGGCTACACCTTC. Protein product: CASSPPSRTDGYTF.

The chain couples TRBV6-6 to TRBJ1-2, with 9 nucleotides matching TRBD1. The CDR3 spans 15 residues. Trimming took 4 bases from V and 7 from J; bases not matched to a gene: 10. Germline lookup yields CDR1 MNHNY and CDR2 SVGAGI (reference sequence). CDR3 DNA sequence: TGTGCCAGCAGTTCCGGGACAGGGCTCCGGGGTGGCTACACCTTC. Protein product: CASSSGTGLRGGYTF.

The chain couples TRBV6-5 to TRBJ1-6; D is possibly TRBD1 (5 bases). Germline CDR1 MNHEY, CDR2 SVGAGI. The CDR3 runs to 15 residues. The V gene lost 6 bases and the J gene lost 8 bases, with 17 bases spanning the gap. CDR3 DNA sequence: TGTGCCAGCAGACCCCCGACAGCGACGGATTCACCCCTCCACTTT. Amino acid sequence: CASRPPTATDSPLHF.

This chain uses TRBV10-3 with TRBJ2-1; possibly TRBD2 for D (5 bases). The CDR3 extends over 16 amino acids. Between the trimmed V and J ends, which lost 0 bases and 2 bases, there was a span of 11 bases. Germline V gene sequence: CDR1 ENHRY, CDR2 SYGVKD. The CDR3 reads CAISESIRGTYNEQFF. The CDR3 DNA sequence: TGTGCCATCAGTGAGTCGATACGGGGAACCTACAATGAGCAGTTCTTC.

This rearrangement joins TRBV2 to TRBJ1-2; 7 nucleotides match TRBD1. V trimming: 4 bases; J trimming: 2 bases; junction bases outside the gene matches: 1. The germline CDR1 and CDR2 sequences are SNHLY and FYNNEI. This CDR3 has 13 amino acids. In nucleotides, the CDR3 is TGTGCCAGCAGTGGACAGGGAAACTATGGCTACACCTTC. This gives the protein CASSGQGNYGYTF.

CDR3 nucleotides: TGTGCCAGCAAACCTGGAAGCGGGGGGGCCTCCCAGTACTTC. Amino acids: CASKPGSGGASQYF. The chain recombines TRBV2 with TRBJ2-5; 10 bases agree with TRBD2. The germline CDR1 and CDR2 sequences are SNHLY and FYNNEI. Losses at the gene ends were 7 bases for V and 9 bases for J; bases not matched to a gene: 11. The CDR3 covers 14 residues.

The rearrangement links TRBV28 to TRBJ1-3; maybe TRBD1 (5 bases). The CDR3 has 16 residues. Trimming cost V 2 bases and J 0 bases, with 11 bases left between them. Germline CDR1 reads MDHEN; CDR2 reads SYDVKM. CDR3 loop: CASSLNRLLSGNTIYF. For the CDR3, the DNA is TGTGCCAGCAGTTTAAACAGGTTGCTCTCTGGAAACACCATATATTTT.

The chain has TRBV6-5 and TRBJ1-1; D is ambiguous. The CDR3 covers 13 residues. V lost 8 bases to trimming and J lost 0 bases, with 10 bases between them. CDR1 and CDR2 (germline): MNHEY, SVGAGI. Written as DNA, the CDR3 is TGTGCCAGCGGAGCCCACATGAACACTGAAGCTTTCTTT. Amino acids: CASGAHMNTEAFF.

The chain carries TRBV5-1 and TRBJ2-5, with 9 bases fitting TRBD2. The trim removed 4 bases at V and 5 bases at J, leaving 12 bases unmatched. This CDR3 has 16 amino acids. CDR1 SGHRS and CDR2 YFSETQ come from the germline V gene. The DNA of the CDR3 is TGCGCCAGCAGCACAACCAGCGGGGGGTTAGGGGAGACCCAGTACTTC. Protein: CASSTTSGGLGETQYF.

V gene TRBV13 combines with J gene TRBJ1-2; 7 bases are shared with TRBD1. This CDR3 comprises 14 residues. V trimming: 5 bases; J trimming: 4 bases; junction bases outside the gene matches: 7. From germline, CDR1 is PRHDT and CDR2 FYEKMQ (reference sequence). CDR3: CASSIQGRSYGYTF. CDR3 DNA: TGTGCCAGCAGCATACAGGGGCGCAGCTATGGCTACACCTTC.

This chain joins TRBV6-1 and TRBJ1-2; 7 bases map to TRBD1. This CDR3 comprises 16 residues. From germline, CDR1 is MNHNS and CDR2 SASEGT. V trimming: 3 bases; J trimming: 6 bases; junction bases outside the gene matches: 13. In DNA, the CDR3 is TGTGCCAGCAGTGAGGAGAAGGGGGCCCTATGGGATGGCTACACCTTC. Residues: CASSEEKGALWDGYTF.

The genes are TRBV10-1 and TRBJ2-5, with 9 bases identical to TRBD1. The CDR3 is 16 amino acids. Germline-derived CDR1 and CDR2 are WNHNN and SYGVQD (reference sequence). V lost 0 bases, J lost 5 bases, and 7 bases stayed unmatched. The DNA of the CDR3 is TGCGCCAGCAGTGAGTCGTCTACAGGGGGCTGGGAGACCCAGTACTTC. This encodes CASSESSTGGWETQYF.

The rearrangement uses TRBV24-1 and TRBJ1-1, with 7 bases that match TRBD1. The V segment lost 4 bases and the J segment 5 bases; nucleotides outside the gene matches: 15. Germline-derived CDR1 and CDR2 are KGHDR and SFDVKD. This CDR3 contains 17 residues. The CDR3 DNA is TGTGCCACCAGTGACCTACCGGACAGGAGAGGGAATACTGAAGCTTTCTTT. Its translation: CATSDLPDRRGNTEAFF.

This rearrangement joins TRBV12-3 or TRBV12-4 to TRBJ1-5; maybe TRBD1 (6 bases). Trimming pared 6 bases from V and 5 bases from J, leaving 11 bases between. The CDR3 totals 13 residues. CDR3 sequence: CASSHREDQPQHF. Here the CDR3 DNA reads TGTGCCAGCAGCCACAGGGAAGATCAGCCCCAGCATTTT.

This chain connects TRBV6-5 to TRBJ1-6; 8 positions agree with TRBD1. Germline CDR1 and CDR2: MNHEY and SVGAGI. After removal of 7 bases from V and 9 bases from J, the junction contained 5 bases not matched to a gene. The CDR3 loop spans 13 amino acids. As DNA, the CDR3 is TGTGCCAGCAAACCGGGACAGGCTTCACCCCTCCACTTT. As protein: CASKPGQASPLHF.

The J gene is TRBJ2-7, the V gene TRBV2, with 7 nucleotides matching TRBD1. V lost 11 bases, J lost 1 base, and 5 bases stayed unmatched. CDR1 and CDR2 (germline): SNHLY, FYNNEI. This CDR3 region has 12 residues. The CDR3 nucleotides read TGTGCCGGGGGACAGCAATCCTACGAGCAGTACTTC. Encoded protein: CAGGQQSYEQYF.

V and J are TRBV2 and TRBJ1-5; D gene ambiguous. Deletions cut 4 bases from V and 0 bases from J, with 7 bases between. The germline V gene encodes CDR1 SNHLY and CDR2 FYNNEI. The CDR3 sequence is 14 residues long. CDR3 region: CASSARYSNQPQHF. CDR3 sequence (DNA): TGTGCCAGCAGTGCCCGGTATAGCAATCAGCCCCAGCATTTT.

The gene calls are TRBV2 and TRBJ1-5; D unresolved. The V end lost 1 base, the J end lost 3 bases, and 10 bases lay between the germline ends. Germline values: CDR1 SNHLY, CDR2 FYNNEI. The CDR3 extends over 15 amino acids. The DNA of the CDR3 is TGTGCCAGCAGTGAAGTTTCCGGAGTCAATCAGCCCCAGCATTTT. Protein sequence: CASSEVSGVNQPQHF. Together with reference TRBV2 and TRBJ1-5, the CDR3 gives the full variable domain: EPEVTQTPSHQVTQMGQEVILRCVPISNHLYFYWYRQILGQKVEFLVSFYNNEISEKSEIFDDQFSVERPDGSNFTLKIRSTKLEDSAMYFCASSEVSGVNQPQHFGDGTRLSIL.

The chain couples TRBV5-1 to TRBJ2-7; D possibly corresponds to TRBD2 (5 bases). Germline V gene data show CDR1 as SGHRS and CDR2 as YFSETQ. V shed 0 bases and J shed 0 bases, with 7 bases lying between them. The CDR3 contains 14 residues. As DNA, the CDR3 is TGCGCCAGCAGCTTGGGACTACACTCCTACGAGCAGTACTTC. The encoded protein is CASSLGLHSYEQYF.

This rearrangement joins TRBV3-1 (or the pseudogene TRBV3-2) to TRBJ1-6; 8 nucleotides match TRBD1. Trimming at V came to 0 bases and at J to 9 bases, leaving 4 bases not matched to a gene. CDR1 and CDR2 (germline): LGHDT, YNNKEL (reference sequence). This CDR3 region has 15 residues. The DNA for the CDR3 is TGTGCCAGCAGCCAAGACAGGGGGCGCGGTTCACCCCTCCACTTT. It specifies CASSQDRGRGSPLHF.

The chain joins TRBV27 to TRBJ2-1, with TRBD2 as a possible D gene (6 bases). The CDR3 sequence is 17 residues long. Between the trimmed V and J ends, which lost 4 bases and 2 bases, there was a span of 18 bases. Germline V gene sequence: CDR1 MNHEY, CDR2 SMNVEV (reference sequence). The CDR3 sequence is CASSSRLVGRTYNEQFF. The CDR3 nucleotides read TGTGCCAGCAGTTCCCGACTAGTGGGGAGGACCTACAATGAGCAGTTCTTC.

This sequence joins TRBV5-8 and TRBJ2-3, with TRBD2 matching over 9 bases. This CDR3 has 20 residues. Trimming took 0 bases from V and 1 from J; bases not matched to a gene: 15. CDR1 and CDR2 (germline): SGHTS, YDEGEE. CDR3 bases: TGTGCCAGCAGCTTGGATCCAGCGGGGGGCACCGCGGCCGGCACAGATACGCAGTATTTT. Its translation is CASSLDPAGGTAAGTDTQYF.

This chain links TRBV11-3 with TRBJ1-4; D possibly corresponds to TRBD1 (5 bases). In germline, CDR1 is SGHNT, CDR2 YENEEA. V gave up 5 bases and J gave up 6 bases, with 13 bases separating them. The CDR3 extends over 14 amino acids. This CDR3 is CASSLTGVDEKLFF. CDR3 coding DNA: TGTGCCAGCAGCCTAACAGGAGTGGATGAAAAACTGTTTTTT.

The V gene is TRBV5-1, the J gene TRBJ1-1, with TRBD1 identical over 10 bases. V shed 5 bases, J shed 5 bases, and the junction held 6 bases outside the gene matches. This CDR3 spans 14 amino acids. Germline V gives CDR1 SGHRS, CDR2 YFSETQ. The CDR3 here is CASRDGTGVTEAFF. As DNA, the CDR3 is TGCGCCAGCAGGGACGGGACAGGGGTTACTGAAGCTTTCTTT.

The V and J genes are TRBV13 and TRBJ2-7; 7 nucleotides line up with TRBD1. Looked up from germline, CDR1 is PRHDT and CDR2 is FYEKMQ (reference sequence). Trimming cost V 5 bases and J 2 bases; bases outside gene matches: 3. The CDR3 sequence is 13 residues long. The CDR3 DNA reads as TGTGCCAGCAGCCATGGGACAGCCTACGAGCAGTACGTC. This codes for CASSHGTAYEQYV.

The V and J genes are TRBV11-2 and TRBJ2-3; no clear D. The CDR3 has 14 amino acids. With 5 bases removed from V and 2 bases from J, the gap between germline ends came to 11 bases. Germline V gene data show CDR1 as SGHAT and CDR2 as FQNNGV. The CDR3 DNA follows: TGTGCCAGCAGCCTTGAATACTACACAGATACGCAGTATTTT. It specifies CASSLEYYTDTQYF. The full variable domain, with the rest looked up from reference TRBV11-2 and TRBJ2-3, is EAGVAQSPRYKIIEKRQSVAFWCNPISGHATLYWYQQILGQGPKLLIQFQNNGVVDDSQLPKDRFSAERLKGVDSTLKIQPAKLEDSAVYLCASSLEYYTDTQYFGPGTRLTVL.

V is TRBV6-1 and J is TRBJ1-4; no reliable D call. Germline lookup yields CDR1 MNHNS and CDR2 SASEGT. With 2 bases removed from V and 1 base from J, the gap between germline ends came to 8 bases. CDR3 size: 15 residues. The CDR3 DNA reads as TGTGCCAGCAGTGAAATACGGGGAACTAATGAAAAACTGTTTTTT. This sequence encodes CASSEIRGTNEKLFF.

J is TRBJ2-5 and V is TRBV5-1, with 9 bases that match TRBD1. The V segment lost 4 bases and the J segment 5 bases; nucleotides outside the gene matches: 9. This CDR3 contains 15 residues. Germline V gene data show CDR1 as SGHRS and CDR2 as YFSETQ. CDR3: CASSPGQGVWETQYF. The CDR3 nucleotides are TGCGCCAGCAGCCCGGGACAGGGAGTATGGGAGACCCAGTACTTC.